The source of this T cell receptor beta chain is a study of shared clonotypes between healthy human individuals. Overall study: The donor pool was made up of a couple of women and three men aged 18 to 49. Study-wide findings and caveats: Since donors were few, the genetic and exposure-history diversity represented was limited. Sampling involved blood alone; tissue repertoires likely differ.

On this clone itself: Its antigen is as yet unknown.

Genomic DNA from each subset was divided evenly over several immunoSEQ plates. TCRdb's copy holds only in-frame clones and misses some; the assay was immunoSEQ multiplex PCR. The sample records 2 million to 3 million clones, 80% to 95% being singletons. The CDR3 covers 15 residues. The V end was cut by 4 bases, the J end by 4 bases, with 14 bases between. CDR1 and CDR2 from the germline V gene are SGHRS and YFSETQ. The sample was naive CD4+ T cells from PBMCs. The sample's subset: CD45RA+ positively selected. The V call is TRBV5-1, the J call TRBJ2-2; D is possibly TRBD2 (5 bases). The source of this sequence is a man younger than 30 in good health. Some clones in this sample may be carry-over from other donors' samples. Written as DNA, the CDR3 is TGCGCCAGCAGCACCACTAGTGGATTCACCGGGGAGCTGTTTTTT. This sequence encodes CASSTTSGFTGELFF.